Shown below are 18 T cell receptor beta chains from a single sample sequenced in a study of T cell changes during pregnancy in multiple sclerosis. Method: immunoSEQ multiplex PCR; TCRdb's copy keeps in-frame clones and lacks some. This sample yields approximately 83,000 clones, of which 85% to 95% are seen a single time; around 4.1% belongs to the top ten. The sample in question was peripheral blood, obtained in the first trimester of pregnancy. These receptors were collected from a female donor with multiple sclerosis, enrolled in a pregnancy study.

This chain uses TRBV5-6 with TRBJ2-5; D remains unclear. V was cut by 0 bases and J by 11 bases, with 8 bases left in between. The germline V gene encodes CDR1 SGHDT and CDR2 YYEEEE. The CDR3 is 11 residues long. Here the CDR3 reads CASSLAATQYF. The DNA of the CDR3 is TGTGCCAGCAGCTTGGCCGCTACGCAGTACTTC.

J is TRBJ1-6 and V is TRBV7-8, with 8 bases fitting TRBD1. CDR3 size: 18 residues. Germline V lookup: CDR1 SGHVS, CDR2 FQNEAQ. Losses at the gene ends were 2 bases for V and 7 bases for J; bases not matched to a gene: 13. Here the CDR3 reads CASSLIQGVSEGNSPLHF. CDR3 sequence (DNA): TGTGCCAGCAGCTTAATACAGGGGGTCTCCGAGGGGAATTCACCCCTCCACTTT.

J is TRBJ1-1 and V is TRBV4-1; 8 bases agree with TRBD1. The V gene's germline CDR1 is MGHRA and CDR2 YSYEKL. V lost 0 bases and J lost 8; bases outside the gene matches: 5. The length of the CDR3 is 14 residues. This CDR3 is CASSQDRGLGEAFF. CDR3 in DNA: TGCGCCAGCAGCCAAGACAGGGGGCTGGGAGAAGCTTTCTTT.

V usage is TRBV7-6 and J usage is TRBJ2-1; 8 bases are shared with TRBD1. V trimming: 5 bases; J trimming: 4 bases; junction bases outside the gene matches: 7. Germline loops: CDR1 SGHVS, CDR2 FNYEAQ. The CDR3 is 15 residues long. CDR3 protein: CASSDTGGGYNEQFF. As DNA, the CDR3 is TGTGCCAGCAGCGACACAGGGGGTGGTTACAATGAGCAGTTCTTC.

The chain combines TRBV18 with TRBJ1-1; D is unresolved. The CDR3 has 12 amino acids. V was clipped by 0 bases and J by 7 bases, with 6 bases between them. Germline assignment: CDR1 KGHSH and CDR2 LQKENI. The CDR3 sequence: CASSPPNSEAFF. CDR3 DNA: TGTGCCAGCTCACCACCAAATAGTGAAGCTTTCTTT.

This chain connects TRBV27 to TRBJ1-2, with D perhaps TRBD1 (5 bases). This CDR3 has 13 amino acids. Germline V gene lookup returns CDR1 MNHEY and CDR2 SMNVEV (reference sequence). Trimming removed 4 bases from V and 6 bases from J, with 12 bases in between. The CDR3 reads CASSYAGRDGYTF. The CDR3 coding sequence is TGTGCCAGCAGTTATGCAGGGAGGGATGGCTACACCTTC.

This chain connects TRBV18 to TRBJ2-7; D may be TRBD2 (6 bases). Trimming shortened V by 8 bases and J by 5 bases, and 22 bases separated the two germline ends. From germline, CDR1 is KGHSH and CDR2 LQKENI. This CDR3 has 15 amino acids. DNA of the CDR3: TGTGCCAGCGCAATCGGTGACATATCGGGGGACGAGCAGTACTTC. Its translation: CASAIGDISGDEQYF.

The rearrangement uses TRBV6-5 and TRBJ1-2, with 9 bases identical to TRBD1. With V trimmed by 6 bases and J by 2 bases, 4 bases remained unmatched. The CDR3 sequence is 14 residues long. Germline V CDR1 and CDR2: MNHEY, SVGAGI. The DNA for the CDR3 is TGTGCCAGCAGACGGGGACAGGGAAACTATGGCTACACCTTC. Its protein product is CASRRGQGNYGYTF.

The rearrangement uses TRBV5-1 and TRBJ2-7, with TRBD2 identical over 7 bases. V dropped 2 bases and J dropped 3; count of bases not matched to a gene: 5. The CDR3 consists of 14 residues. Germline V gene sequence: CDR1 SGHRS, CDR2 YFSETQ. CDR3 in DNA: TGCGCCAGCAGCTTCGCGGGGGACGACTACGAGCAGTACTTC. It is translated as CASSFAGDDYEQYF.

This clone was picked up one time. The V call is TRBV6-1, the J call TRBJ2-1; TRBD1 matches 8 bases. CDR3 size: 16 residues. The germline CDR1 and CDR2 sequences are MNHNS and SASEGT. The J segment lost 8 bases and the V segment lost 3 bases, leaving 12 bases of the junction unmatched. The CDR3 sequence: CASSEGGKGQGYEQFF. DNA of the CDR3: TGTGCCAGCAGTGAGGGGGGTAAAGGACAGGGCTATGAGCAGTTCTTC.

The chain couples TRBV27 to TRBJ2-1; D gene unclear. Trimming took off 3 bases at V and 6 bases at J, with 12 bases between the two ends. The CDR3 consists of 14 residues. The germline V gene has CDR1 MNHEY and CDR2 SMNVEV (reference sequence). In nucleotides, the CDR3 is TGTGCCAGCAGTTTTCGAACTCCGGGCAATGAGCAGTTCTTC. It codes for CASSFRTPGNEQFF.

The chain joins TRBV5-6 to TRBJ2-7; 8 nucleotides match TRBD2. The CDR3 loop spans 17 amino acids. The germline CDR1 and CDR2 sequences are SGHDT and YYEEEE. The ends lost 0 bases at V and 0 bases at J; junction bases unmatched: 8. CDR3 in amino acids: CASSLAPSGGFSYEQYF. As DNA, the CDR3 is TGTGCCAGCAGCTTGGCCCCGAGCGGGGGCTTCTCCTACGAGCAGTACTTC.

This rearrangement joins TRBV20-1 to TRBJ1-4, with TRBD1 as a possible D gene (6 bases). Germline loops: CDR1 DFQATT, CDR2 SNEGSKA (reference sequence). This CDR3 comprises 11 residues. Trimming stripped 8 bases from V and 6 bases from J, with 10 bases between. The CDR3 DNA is TGCAGTCCAAAGGGGGATGAAAAACTGTTTTTT. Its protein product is CSPKGDEKLFF.

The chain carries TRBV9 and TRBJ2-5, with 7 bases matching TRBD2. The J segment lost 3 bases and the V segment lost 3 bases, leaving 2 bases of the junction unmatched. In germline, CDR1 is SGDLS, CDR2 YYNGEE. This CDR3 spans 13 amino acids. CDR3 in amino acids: CASSEGGEETQYF. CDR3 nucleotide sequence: TGTGCCAGCAGCGAGGGAGGGGAAGAGACCCAGTACTTC. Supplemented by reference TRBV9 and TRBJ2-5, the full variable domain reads DSGVTQTPKHLITATGQRVTLRCSPRSGDLSVYWYQQSLDQGLQFLIQYYNGEERAKGNILERFSAQQFPDLHSELNLSSLELGDSALYFCASSEGGEETQYFGPGTRLLVL.

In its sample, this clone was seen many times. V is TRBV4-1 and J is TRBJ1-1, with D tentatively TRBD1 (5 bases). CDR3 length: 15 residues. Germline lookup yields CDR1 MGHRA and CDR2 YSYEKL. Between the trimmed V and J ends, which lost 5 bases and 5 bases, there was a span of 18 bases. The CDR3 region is CASSFSQGEGTEAFF. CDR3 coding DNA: TGCGCCAGCAGCTTTTCCCAGGGCGAAGGGACTGAAGCTTTCTTT.

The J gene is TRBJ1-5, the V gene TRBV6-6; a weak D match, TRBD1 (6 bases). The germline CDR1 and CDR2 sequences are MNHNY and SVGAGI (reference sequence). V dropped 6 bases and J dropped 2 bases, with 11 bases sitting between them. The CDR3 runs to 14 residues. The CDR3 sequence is CASSHRTGNQPQHF. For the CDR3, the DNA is TGTGCCAGCAGCCACCGGACAGGCAATCAGCCCCAGCATTTT.

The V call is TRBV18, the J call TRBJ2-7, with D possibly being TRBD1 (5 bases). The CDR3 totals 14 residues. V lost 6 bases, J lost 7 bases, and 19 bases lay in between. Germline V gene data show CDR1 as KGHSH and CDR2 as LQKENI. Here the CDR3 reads CASSQQDTRREQYF. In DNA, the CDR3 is TGTGCCAGCTCCCAACAGGACACCCGACGGGAGCAGTACTTC. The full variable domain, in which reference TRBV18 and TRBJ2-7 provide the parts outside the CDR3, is NAGVMQNPRHLVRRRGQEARLRCSPMKGHSHVYWYRQLPEEGLKFMVYLQKENIIDESGMPKERFSAEFPKEGPSILRIQQVVRGDSAAYFCASSQQDTRREQYFGPGTRLTVT.

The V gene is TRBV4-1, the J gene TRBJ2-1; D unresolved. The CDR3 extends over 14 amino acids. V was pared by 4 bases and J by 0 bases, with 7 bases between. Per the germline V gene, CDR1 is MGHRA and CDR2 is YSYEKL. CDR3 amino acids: CASSRSISYNEQFF. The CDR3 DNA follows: TGCGCCAGCAGCCGCAGTATCTCCTACAATGAGCAGTTCTTC.